Described below is a single T cell receptor beta chain sequence and its context. The antigen is unknown. These data belong to a study of Ad26.COV2.S vaccination and SARS-CoV-2 variants. Study-level information: The trial was COV1001 and the donor's arm was Ad26.COV2.S. Findings of the study overall: Possible underestimation of total T cell responses by the TCR breadth and depth analyses was noted. A substantial breadth of spike-specific CD8+ and CD4+ T cell responses after vaccination has been reported.

Germline-derived CDR1 and CDR2 are SGHTA and FQGNSA. CDR3 length: 16 residues. Trimming removed 5 bases at V and 0 bases at J, with 16 bases between. Profiling relied on immunoSEQ multiplex PCR, and the TCRdb table lists in-frame clones only, not all of them. The sample shows 350,000 to 450,000 clones, roughly 90% of them seen only once. Regarding treatment: 19 received Ad26.COV2.S at low or high dose, single or two shots; 5 received placebo; per-sample allocation not given. Each sample was drawn 63 days after the first injection (of vaccine or placebo). Vaccine was an Ad26 vector expressing Wuhan-strain SARS-CoV-2 spike.

This sample comprised peripheral blood, obtained in a trial of Ad26.COV2.S vaccine versus placebo. The genes are TRBV7-2 and TRBJ1-2; tentatively, D is TRBD1 (5 bases). This TCR derives from a person between 18 and 60 years old who received the Ad26.COV2.S COVID-19 vaccine or a placebo. The CDR3 sequence is CASSPRGTTTNYGYTF. CDR3 coding DNA: TGTGCCAGCAGCCCGAGAGGGACCACAACTAACTATGGCTACACCTTC. The full variable domain, its missing parts supplied by reference TRBV7-2 and TRBJ1-2, is GAGVSQSPSNKVTEKGKDVELRCDPISGHTALYWYRQSLGQGLEFLIYFQGNSAPDKSGLPSDRFSAERTGGSVSTLTIQRTQQEDSAVYLCASSPRGTTTNYGYTFGSGTRLTVV.